A selection of T cell receptor beta chains follows, all from one sample in a study of cytomegalovirus exposure and HLA in healthy donors. Produced via immunoSEQ multiplex PCR; TCRdb's table is partial and in-frame only. The sample lists 130,000 to 150,000 clones; 60% to 85% were seen once. Sequencing was performed on PBMCs. These receptors were taken from a male donor in good health and CMV-seropositive. The CDR3 runs from the conserved cysteine through the conserved F or W. A D gene is named only where the DNA matches it firmly. The size of a clone is reported for some rows only, either as once, few or many, or as a class for expanded clones.

v_call	d_call	j_call	clone_size	cdr3_nt	cdr3_aa
TRBV5-4	TRBD1	TRBJ2-7	-	TGTGCCAGCAGCCTGGAACTGACAGGGGTCCACGAGCAGTACTTC	CASSLELTGVHEQYF
TRBV4-1	-	TRBJ1-3	-	TGCGCCAGCAGCTCGAGGCGGGCTGCCTCTGGAAACACCATATATTTT	CASSSRRAASGNTIYF
TRBV4-1	TRBD1	TRBJ2-7	-	TGCGCCAGCAGCCAAGTCGGGACAGGGAGATACGAGCAGTACTTC	CASSQVGTGRYEQYF
TRBV28	-	TRBJ1-5	-	TGTGCCAGCAGTGGGCTTAATCAGCCCCAGCATTTT	CASSGLNQPQHF
TRBV7-2	-	TRBJ2-5	-	TGTGCCAGCAGCTCGGCTCGACTAGTTGGGGGTTGGGAGACCCAGTACTTC	CASSSARLVGGWETQYF
TRBV7-2	-	TRBJ1-5	-	TGTGCCAGCAGCTTATTGGGGGGGCGCAACAATCAGCCCCAGCATTTT	CASSLLGGRNNQPQHF
TRBV4-1	-	TRBJ1-2	-	TGCGCCAGCAGGCGCAACCCGGACAGAATTTATAACTATGGCTACACCTTC	CASRRNPDRIYNYGYTF
TRBV11-3	TRBD1	TRBJ1-2	once	TGTGCCAGCAGCTTAGATGAGGGACAGGGGGCGGGAGGCTACACCTTC	CASSLDEGQGAGGYTF
TRBV29-1	TRBD1	TRBJ1-1	-	TGCAGCGTTGGTGCCAGGGGGCCCACTGAAGCTTTCTTT	CSVGARGPTEAFF
TRBV7-3	-	TRBJ2-3	-	TGTGCCAGCAGCTTAGGGACTCCTCGCACAGATACGCAGTATTTT	CASSLGTPRTDTQYF
TRBV19	TRBD2	TRBJ2-7	-	TGTGCCAGTAGTATAGGAGCGGGAGCGCTTGAGCAGTACTTC	CASSIGAGALEQYF
TRBV28	-	TRBJ2-7	-	TGTGCCAGCAGTTCCCGGGACTACGAGCAGTACTTC	CASSSRDYEQYF
TRBV11-3	TRBD1	TRBJ2-7	-	TGTGCCAGCAGCCCTCGGACAGGGAACCACGAGCAGTACTTC	CASSPRTGNHEQYF
TRBV6-1	-	TRBJ1-1	-	TGTGCCAGCAGTGAAGGTCGGGGATGGACTGAAGCTTTCTTT	CASSEGRGWTEAFF
TRBV10-1	-	TRBJ1-5	-	TGCGCCAGCTCCTCGTCGGTCGGAGGGTCCAATCAGCCCCAGCATTTT	CASSSSVGGSNQPQHF
TRBV7-2	TRBD1	TRBJ1-2	-	TGTGCCAGCAGCCAAACCGGTGCGGGACAGGGCTACACCTTC	CASSQTGAGQGYTF
TRBV9	TRBD2	TRBJ2-2	-	TGTGCCAGCAGCGTGTCCAGCGGGATCCCCACCGGGGAGCTGTTTTTT	CASSVSSGIPTGELFF
TRBV7-9	TRBD1	TRBJ1-1	-	TGTGCCAGCAGCCTGGACGGACAGGGGACTGAAGCTTTCTTT	CASSLDGQGTEAFF
TRBV6-5	-	TRBJ1-6	-	TGTGCCAGCAGTTTCGACAAGGTGGCTTCACCCCTCCACTTT	CASSFDKVASPLHF
TRBV6-5	TRBD2	TRBJ2-1	-	TGTGCCAGCAGTACTAGCGGGCGAGCCCGGCGTGAGCAGTTCTTC	CASSTSGRARREQFF
TRBV5-6	TRBD1	TRBJ2-7	-	TGTGCCAGCAGCTTGGTGACAGGGGACTACGAGCAGTACTTC	CASSLVTGDYEQYF
TRBV30	TRBD1	TRBJ2-1	-	TGTGCCTGGACTATTCCGGGACAGGGTTTTAGTGAGCAGTTCTTC	CAWTIPGQGFSEQFF
TRBV6-5	TRBD1	TRBJ1-2	-	TGTGCCAGCGCAGGACAGGGGGCCAGTGGCTACACCTTC	CASAGQGASGYTF
TRBV11-2	TRBD2	TRBJ2-5	once	TGTGCCAGCAGCTCTATGGGGGGGCAAGAGACCCAGTACTTC	CASSSMGGQETQYF
TRBV5-5	-	TRBJ1-1	-	TGTGCCAGCAGCTTCGATCGGGGGAACACTGAAGCTTTCTTT	CASSFDRGNTEAFF
TRBV7-3	TRBD1	TRBJ1-1	-	TGTGCCAGCAGCCCTCAGGGGGATAGCACTGAAGCTTTCTTT	CASSPQGDSTEAFF
TRBV28	TRBD1	TRBJ1-4	-	TGTGCCAGCAGAAAAGGAGGGACAGGGAGTAATGAAAAACTGTTTTTT	CASRKGGTGSNEKLFF
TRBV5-1	TRBD2	TRBJ2-3	-	TGCGCCAGCAGCTTCGGGGGGGCAGCAGATACGCAGTATTTT	CASSFGGAADTQYF
TRBV6-5	TRBD2	TRBJ2-1	-	TGTGCCAGCAGCCTGACTAGCGGGGGGGTCAGTGAGCAGTTCTTC	CASSLTSGGVSEQFF
TRBV9	TRBD2	TRBJ2-3	-	TGTGCCAGCAGCGTAGATTGGGCGGGGGGGCCTACGCAGTATTTT	CASSVDWAGGPTQYF
TRBV14	TRBD2	TRBJ2-2	-	TGTGCCAGCAGCTCTGGACTAGCGGGAGGAACCGGGGAGCTGTTTTTT	CASSSGLAGGTGELFF
TRBV7-2	-	TRBJ1-2	-	TGTGCCAGCAGCTTTGGGGTCGGGGATGGCTACACCTTC	CASSFGVGDGYTF
TRBV6-4	-	TRBJ2-3	-	TGTGCCAGCTCCCGACTCTACCATACCTTTACTAGCACAGATACGCAGTATTTT	CASSRLYHTFTSTDTQYF
TRBV6-1	TRBD2	TRBJ2-1	-	TGTGCCAGCAGTGAAGCCTTGGGAGGACTAGGAGTCAATGAGCAGTTCTTC	CASSEALGGLGVNEQFF
TRBV23-1	-	TRBJ2-7	-	TGCGCCAGCAGTCCCTCGTATGCGGCAGTCGGCGAGCAGTACTTC	CASSPSYAAVGEQYF
TRBV28	-	TRBJ2-3	few	TGTGCCAGCAGTTTACCAATTTCGGACAGTACCACAGATACGCAGTATTTT	CASSLPISDSTTDTQYF
TRBV2	-	TRBJ2-5	-	TGTGCCAGCAGTGTACAGCCCGACAACCAAGAGACCCAGTACTTC	CASSVQPDNQETQYF
TRBV5-1	TRBD2	TRBJ2-3	-	TGCGCCAGCAGCTTGGAAAGCGCGGGGGGCGTCACAGATACGCAGTATTTT	CASSLESAGGVTDTQYF
TRBV5-4	TRBD2	TRBJ2-7	few	TGTGCCAGCAGCTTGGGGGGACTAGGGGCCTACGAGCAGTACTTC	CASSLGGLGAYEQYF
TRBV4-1	-	TRBJ1-6	-	TGCGCCAGCAGCCAGTCCGACAGTTACAATTCACCCCTCCACTTT	CASSQSDSYNSPLHF
TRBV5-1	TRBD1	TRBJ1-2	-	TGCGCCAGCAGCTTGTTTGGGACAGCTAACTATGGCTACACCTTC	CASSLFGTANYGYTF
TRBV7-6	TRBD1	TRBJ1-6	few	TGTGCCAGCAGCCGTGACAGGGAAGTTTATAATTCACCCCTCCACTTT	CASSRDREVYNSPLHF
TRBV9	TRBD1	TRBJ2-1	-	TGTGCCAGCAGCGTAGGGAGAACGGAAGGGACAGGCTACAATGAGCAGTTCTTC	CASSVGRTEGTGYNEQFF
TRBV19	-	TRBJ2-1	-	TGTGCCAGTAGTACACAGGGCAATGAGCAGTTCTTC	CASSTQGNEQFF
TRBV7-9	-	TRBJ1-5	-	TGTTCCAGCAGCTTCAACAATCAGCCCCAGCATTTT	CSSSFNNQPQHF
TRBV21-1	-	TRBJ2-7	-	TGTGCCAGCAGCAAAGGTGTAAGGTACTACGAGCAGTACTTC	CASSKGVRYYEQYF
TRBV25-1	-	TRBJ2-7	-	TGTGCCAGCAGTGACACGGGGTACGAGCAGTACTTC	CASSDTGYEQYF
TRBV5-4	TRBD2	TRBJ2-1	-	TGTGCCAGCAGCTTTGGGTTGGCGGGGGGGCCAGGAAATGAGCAGTTCTTC	CASSFGLAGGPGNEQFF